These T cell receptor beta chains were read from a single sample in a study of T-cell memory formation after mild COVID-19. Each CDR3 protein gets one entry after TCRdb re-called the 5' RACE reads with MiXCR. The sample records some 450,000 distinct CDR3 sequences, about a sixth being singletons. What was sequenced was PBMCs or a T cell subset sorted from them (not recorded which). The receptor source for this set is a man aged 18 to 29 who had mild COVID-19 (a few samples of this study predate the infection). Cell type and time point are not known. The CDR3 runs from the conserved cysteine through the conserved F or W. Only some rows state a clone size, as once, few, many or a class for expanded clones.

V gene	clone size	J gene	CDR3 protein
TRBV6-5	few	TRBJ2-3	CATRGFRGATDTQYF
TRBV6-1	NA	TRBJ1-5	CASSEESLVFSNQPQHF
TRBV5-5	NA	TRBJ2-1	CASSLSGTGNNEQFF
TRBV11-2	many	TRBJ2-3	CASSSLGGAGDTQYF
TRBV3-1	NA	TRBJ2-5	CASSQWAGGLQETQYF
TRBV6-4	NA	TRBJ1-2	CASSDSGGADGYTF
TRBV6-2/TRBV6-3	NA	TRBJ2-3	CASSETRGQTTDTQYF
TRBV24-1	NA	TRBJ2-3	CATSDPPSGGPADTQYF
TRBV6-2/TRBV6-3	NA	TRBJ2-3	CASSYPPPRGTTDTQYF
TRBV4-2	many	TRBJ1-5	CASSQDWRGNQPQHF
TRBV5-1	many	TRBJ2-7	CASSLGYYEQYF
TRBV12-3/TRBV12-4	many	TRBJ2-7	CASSPSRGGTVEQYF
TRBV5-1	few	TRBJ1-3	CASSLGVRNTIYF
TRBV3-1	few	TRBJ2-5	CASSLAGAGIETQYF
TRBV6-1	NA	TRBJ2-4	CASSSQRNIQYF
TRBV12-3/TRBV12-4	NA	TRBJ1-6	CASSWGETLHF
TRBV3-1	few	TRBJ1-2	CASSQDLGFGYTF
TRBV5-5	NA	TRBJ2-3	CASSPPAASTDTQYF
TRBV25-1	few	TRBJ1-2	CASSDWFGADYGYTF
TRBV20-1	NA	TRBJ2-3	CSAMTVGGLDTQYF
TRBV6-2/TRBV6-3	NA	TRBJ1-1	CASSAQNTEAFF
TRBV5-6	NA	TRBJ2-4	CASSLPGGTKNIQYF
TRBV9	NA	TRBJ2-4	CASSGTGFDIQYF
TRBV7-9	NA	TRBJ2-1	CASSSSLAGRGEANEQFF
TRBV25-1	NA	TRBJ2-4	CASSLPAGGSLAKNIQYF
TRBV5-1	many	TRBJ1-6	CASSFSLGNSPLHF
TRBV7-2	few	TRBJ1-5	CASSLVTLNQPQHF